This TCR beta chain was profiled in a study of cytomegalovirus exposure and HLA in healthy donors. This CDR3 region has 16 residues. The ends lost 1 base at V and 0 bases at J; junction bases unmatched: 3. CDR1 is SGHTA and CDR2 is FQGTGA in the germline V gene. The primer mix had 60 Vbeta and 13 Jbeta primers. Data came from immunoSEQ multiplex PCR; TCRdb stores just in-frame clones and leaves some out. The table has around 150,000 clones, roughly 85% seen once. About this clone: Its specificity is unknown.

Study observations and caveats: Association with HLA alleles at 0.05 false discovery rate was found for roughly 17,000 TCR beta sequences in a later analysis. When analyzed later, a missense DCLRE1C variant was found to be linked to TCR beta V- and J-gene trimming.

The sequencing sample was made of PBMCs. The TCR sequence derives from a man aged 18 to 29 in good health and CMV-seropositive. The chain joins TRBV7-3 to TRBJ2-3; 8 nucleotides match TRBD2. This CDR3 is CASSLIPGGSTDTQYF. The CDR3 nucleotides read TGTGCCAGCAGCTTAATTCCGGGGGGGAGCACAGATACGCAGTATTTT. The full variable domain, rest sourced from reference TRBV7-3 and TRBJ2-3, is GAGVSQTPSNKVTEKGKYVELRCDPISGHTALYWYRQSLGQGPEFLIYFQGTGAADDSGLPNDRFFAVRPEGSVSTLKIQRTERGDSAVYLCASSLIPGGSTDTQYFGPGTRLTVL.